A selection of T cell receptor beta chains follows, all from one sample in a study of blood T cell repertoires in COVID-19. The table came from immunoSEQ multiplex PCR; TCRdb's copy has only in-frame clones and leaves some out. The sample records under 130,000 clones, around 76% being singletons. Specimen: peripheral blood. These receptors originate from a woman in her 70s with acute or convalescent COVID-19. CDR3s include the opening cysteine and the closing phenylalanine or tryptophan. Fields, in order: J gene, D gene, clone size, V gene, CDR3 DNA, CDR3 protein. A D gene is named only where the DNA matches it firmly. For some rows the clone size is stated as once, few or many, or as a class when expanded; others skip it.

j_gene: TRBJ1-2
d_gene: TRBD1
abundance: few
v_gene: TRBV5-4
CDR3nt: TGTGCCAGCAGCTTGGCCGGGGGACAGCTACATGGCTACACCTTC
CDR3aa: CASSLAGGQLHGYTF

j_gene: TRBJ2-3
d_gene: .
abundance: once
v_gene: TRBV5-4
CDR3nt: TGTGCCAGCAGCTTGGACTCATCCTTGGCAGATACGCAGTATTTT
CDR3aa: CASSLDSSLADTQYF

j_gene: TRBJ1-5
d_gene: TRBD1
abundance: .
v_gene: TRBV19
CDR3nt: TGTGCCAGCGACAGGGTCAATCAGCCCCAGCATTTT
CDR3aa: CASDRVNQPQHF

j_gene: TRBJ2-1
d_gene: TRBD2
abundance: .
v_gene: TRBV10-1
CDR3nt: TGCGCCAGCTCGTCGGGGGGCTCCTACAATGAGCAGTTCTTC
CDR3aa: CASSSGGSYNEQFF

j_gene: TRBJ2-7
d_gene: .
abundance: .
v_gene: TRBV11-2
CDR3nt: TGTGCCAGCAGCCCCCAACAACAGGGTTTTGCCCGCTACGAGCAGTACTTC
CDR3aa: CASSPQQQGFARYEQYF

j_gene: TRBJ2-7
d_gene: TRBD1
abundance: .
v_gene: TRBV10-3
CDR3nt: TGTGCCACCCGACAGGGGGCTTACGAGCAGTACTTC
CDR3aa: CATRQGAYEQYF

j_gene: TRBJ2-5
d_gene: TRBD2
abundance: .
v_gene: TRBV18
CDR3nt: TGTGCCAGCTCACCACGAGGGCTAGCGGGGGTGATACGAGAGACCCAGTACTTC
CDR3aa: CASSPRGLAGVIRETQYF

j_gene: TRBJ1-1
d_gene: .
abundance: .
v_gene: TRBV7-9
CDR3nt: TGTGCCAGCAGCTTGACCCAGGTACCCGGGGGTGAAGCTTTCTTT
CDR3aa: CASSLTQVPGGEAFF

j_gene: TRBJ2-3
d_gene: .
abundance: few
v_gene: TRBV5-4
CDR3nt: TGTGCCAGCAGCTTGGGGGGGGTAAGGGCAGATACGCAGTATTTT
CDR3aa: CASSLGGVRADTQYF

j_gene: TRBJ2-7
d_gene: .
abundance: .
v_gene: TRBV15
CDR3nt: TGTGCCACCAGCAGAGTGGGAGAGACCTACGAGCAGTACTTC
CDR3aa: CATSRVGETYEQYF

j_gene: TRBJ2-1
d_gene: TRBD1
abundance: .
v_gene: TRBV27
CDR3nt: TGTGCCAGCACCGCGCCGGGACAGGGGGTTTATGAGCAGTTCTTC
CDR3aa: CASTAPGQGVYEQFF

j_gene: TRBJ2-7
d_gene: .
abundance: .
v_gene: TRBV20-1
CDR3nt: TGCAGTGCCCAATTTCAGAACGAGCAGTACTTC
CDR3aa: CSAQFQNEQYF

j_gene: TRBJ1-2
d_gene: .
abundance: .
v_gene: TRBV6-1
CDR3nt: TGTGCCAGCAGTGAAGCGGGCAGGGAACTCTATGGCTACACCTTC
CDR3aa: CASSEAGRELYGYTF

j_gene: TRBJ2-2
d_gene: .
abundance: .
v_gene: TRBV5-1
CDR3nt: TGCGCCAGCAGCTTGACAAACACCGGGGAGCTGTTTTTT
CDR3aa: CASSLTNTGELFF

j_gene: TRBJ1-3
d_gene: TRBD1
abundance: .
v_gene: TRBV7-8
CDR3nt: TGTGCCAGCAGCTTAGGACAGGGAGTAGCTGGAAACACCATATATTTT
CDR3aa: CASSLGQGVAGNTIYF

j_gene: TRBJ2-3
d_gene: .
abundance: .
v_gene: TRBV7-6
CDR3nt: TGTGCCAGCAGCATGGTCCGGGGGGCATTAGATACGCAGTATTTT
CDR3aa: CASSMVRGALDTQYF

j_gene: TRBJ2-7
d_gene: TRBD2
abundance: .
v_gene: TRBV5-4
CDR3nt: TGTGCCAGCAGCTTCGGGACGGGGGGCTACGAGCAGTACTTC
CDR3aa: CASSFGTGGYEQYF

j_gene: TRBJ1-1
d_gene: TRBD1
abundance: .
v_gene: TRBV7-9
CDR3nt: TGTGCCAGCAGCTTAGCCGGAGGGGGCGCGAGGGCTTTCTTT
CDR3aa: CASSLAGGGARAFF

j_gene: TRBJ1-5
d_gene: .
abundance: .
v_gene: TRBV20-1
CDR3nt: TGCAGTGCTAGTTCTAGTGGAGGTCAGCCCCAGCATTTT
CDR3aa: CSASSSGGQPQHF

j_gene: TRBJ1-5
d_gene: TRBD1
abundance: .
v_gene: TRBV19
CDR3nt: TGTGCCAGTAGTGCCTACGGGACAGGAAAGAATCAGCCCCAGCATTTT
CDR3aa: CASSAYGTGKNQPQHF

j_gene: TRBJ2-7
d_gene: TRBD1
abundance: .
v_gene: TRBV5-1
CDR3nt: TGCGCCAGCAGCTTGGATGGACAGGGGCTTTACGAGCAGTACTTC
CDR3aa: CASSLDGQGLYEQYF

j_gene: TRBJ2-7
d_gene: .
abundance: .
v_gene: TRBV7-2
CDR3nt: TGTGCCAGCAGCTTAGGTCTCGGAGGCAGGGCGGGAGAGCAGTACTTC
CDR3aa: CASSLGLGGRAGEQYF

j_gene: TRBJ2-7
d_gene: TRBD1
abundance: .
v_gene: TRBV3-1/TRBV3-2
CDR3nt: TGTGCCAGCAGCCAAGAATGGACAGGGGCCGTTTACGAGCAGTACTTC
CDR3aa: CASSQEWTGAVYEQYF

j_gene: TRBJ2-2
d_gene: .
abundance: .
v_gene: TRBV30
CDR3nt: TGTGCCTTAGCCGCAAATGGGAACACCGGGGAGCTGTTTTTT
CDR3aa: CALAANGNTGELFF

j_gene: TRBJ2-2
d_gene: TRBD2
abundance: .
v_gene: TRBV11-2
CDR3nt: TGTGCCAGCAGCCCGGGGGGCGGGGAGCTGTTTTTT
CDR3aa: CASSPGGGELFF

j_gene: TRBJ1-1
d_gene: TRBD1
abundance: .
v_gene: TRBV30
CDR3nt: TGTGCCTGGAGTCGAGGGACAGGGGCCCCTGAAGCTTTCTTT
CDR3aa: CAWSRGTGAPEAFF

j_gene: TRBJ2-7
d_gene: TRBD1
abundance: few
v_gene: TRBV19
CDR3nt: TGTGCCAGTAGCGCCAAACCGGGACAGGGATATGAGCAGTACTTC
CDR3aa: CASSAKPGQGYEQYF

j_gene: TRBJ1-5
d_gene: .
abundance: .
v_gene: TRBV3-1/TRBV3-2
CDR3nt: TGTGCCAGCAGCCAAGGGGTAAAGGGCGGGCAGCCCCAGCATTTT
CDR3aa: CASSQGVKGGQPQHF

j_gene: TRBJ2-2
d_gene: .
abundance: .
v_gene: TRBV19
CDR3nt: TGTGCCAGTAGTATGGGGCCGCGGGAGCTGTTTTTT
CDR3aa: CASSMGPRELFF

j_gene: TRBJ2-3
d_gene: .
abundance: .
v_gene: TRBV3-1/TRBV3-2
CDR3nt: TGTGCCAGCAGCCAAGTTCAGGGTACAGATACGCAGTATTTT
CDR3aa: CASSQVQGTDTQYF

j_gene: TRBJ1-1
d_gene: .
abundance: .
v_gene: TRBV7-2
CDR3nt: TGTGCCAGCAGCCCCCGACGGGGGACTCACACTGAAGCTTTCTTT
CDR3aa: CASSPRRGTHTEAFF

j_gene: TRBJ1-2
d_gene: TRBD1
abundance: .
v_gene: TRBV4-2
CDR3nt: TGTGCCAGCAGCCTTGGGACAGGTAAAAGCAGAGGCTACACCTTC
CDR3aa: CASSLGTGKSRGYTF

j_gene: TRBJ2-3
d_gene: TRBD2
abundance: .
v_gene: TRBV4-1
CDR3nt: TGCGCCAGCAGCCAAGAGGCGGCGGGGGGGTATACGCAGTATTTT
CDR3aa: CASSQEAAGGYTQYF

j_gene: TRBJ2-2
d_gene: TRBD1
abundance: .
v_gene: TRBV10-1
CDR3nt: TGCGCCAGCAGTCGGGACAGCTCGAACACCGGGGAGCTGTTTTTT
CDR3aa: CASSRDSSNTGELFF

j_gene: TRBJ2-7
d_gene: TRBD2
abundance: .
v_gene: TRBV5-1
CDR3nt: TGCCCCCGTTTGAGCCGTTGGGGGGGCCGGGGGGGGGAGCAGTACTTC
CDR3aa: CPRLSRWGGRGGEQYF

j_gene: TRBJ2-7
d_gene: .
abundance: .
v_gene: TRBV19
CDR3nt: TGTGCCAGTAGTATCTGGGCCCACGAGCAGTACTTC
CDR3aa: CASSIWAHEQYF

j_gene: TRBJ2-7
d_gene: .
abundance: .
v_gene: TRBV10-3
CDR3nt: TGTGCCATCAGTGGGGCCAGCGGCGTGACCTACGAGCAGTACTTC
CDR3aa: CAISGASGVTYEQYF

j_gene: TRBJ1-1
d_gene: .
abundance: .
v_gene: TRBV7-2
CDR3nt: TGTGCCAGCAGCCAATACTACTCGAACACTGAAGCTTTCTTT
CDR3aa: CASSQYYSNTEAFF

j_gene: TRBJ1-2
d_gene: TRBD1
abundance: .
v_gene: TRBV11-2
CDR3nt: TGTGCCAGCAGCCCACGGGACAGGGGCTTTGGCTACACCTTC
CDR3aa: CASSPRDRGFGYTF

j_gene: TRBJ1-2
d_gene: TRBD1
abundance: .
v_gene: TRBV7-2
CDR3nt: TGTGCCAGCAGCACCGGACAGGGATGGGACTATGGCTACACCTTC
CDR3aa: CASSTGQGWDYGYTF

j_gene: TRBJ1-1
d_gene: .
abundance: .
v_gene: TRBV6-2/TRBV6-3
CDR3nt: TGTGCCAGCAGTTACACCTCGGGGACTGAAGCTTTCTTT
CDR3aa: CASSYTSGTEAFF

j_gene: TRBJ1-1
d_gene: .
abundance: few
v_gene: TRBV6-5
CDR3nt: TGTGCCAGCAGTTTCATCTTAACAGAGAACACTGAAGCTTTCTTT
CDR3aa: CASSFILTENTEAFF

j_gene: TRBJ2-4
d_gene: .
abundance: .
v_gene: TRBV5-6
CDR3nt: TGTGCCAGCAGCCTCGGGGGACAGAAAAACATTCAGTACTTC
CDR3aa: CASSLGGQKNIQYF

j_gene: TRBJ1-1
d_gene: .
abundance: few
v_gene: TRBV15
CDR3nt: TGTGCCACCAGCAGAGATGGGGGGAGCACTGAAGCTTTCTTT
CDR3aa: CATSRDGGSTEAFF

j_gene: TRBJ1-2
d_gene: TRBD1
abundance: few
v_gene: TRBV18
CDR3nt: TGTGCCAGCTCACCGGACAGGGGGCGGGGTGGCTACACCTTC
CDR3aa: CASSPDRGRGGYTF

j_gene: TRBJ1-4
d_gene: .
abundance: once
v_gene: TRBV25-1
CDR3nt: TGTGCCAGCAGTGTCACAGGGACGTACGCAAAACTGTTTTTT
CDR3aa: CASSVTGTYAKLFF

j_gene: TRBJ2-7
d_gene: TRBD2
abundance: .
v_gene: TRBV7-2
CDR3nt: TGTGCCAGCAGCTTATTCTTAGCTAGCGGGTACGAGCAGTACTTC
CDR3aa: CASSLFLASGYEQYF

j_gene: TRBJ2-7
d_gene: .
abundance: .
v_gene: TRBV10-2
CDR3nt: TGCGCCAGCAGTGAGTGGGGCAGGGGGGCGCACGAGCAGTACTTC
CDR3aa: CASSEWGRGAHEQYF

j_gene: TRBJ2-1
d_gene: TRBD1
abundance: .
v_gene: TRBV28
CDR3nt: TGTGCCAGCAGCACGGACAGGGCCCGGTATGAGCAGTTCTTC
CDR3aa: CASSTDRARYEQFF

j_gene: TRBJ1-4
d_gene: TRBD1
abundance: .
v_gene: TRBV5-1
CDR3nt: TGCGCCAGCAGCTTCCTTCACCGGGACAGGGGAGCTGCAACTAATGAAAAACTGTTTTTT
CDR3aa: CASSFLHRDRGAATNEKLFF

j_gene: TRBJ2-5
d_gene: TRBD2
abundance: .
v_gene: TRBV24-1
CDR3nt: TGTGCCACCAGTGTCAGCGGGGGAGAGACCCAGTACTTC
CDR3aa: CATSVSGGETQYF

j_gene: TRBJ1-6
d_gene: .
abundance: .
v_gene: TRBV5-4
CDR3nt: TGTGCCAGCAGCTTGGCTGTTCGGGATTCACCCCTCCACTTT
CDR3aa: CASSLAVRDSPLHF

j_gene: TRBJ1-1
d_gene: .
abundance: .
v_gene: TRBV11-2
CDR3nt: TGTGCCAGCAGCTTAGATGGGGGCCCGGGCACTGAAGCTTTCTTT
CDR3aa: CASSLDGGPGTEAFF